This T cell receptor (beta chain) was recorded in a study of T cell responses to AZD1222 COVID-19 vaccine (dated by TCRdb to 2020 to 2023). With regard to the full study: A total of 233 trial participants underwent TCR sequencing, of whom some 200 had received two doses of AZD1222 and about 26 had received two doses of the MenACWY control vaccine. Trial participants were enrolled by age into 18-55, 56-69 and 70-plus year subgroups, with roughly 150, 30 and 60 TCR-sequenced participants respectively. Broad study findings and their caveats: Participants were mostly white British and included more females than males, and it was suggested by the authors that clonal diversity may have been underestimated. The vaccine-associated CD4 TCRs covered the entire spike protein, and the dominant responses fell in regions 160-218 and 743-854. No day 14 peak-response samples were available, so repertoires were characterized only after the peak T cell response. In the small 56-69-year group, the increase in depth fell short of significance, most likely because of low power. Reportedly, close to half of the unique spike-specific TCRs recognized epitopes lying outside the regions that are mutated in the B.1.351 and B.1.1.7 variants. After two AZD1222 doses, spike-specific TCR breadth and depth were significantly higher than at day 0 and than in MenACWY recipients. Conclusions about previously exposed vaccinees are limited, since just a handful of AZD1222 recipients were seropositive for SARS-CoV-2 at baseline.

The germline V gene (reference sequence) provides CDR1 MNHEY and CDR2 SMNVEV. Reading from cysteine to phenylalanine, the CDR3 counts 15 amino acids. Kept here is only the CDR3 DNA, which spans 45 bases and is read in frame from base 1. Trimming at the junction amounts to 3 bases on V and 4 bases on J, and the germline ends lie 16 bases apart. This clone was found once. Its antigen has not been determined. No quality values exist for individual bases; no much larger clone is one base distant. The sample's time point, from its label and the paper: about 28 days (+/-7) after the second vaccine dose. AZD1222 recipients with second doses at about 4 weeks or about 12 weeks were pooled, because spike-specific TCR depth and breadth did not differ between schedules. Vaccinee samples were obtained from the UK trials COV001 and COV002, which included a single-blind randomized controlled phase 2/3 trial of AZD1222 (ChAdOx1 nCoV-19) in healthy adults. For TCRbeta chain sequencing, PBMC samples were collected from trial participants at day 0 and at day 28 after the second dose.

The CDR3 regions of human TCRbeta chains were analyzed by immunosequencing. The study's own analysis went as follows. TCRs in the repertoires were compared against a reference library of SARS-CoV-2-specific TCRs that had been generated with the MIRA antigen-specificity platform. Breadth was defined as the fraction of unique TCRs that were SARS-CoV-2-associated, and depth was defined as the fraction of total T cells that were SARS-CoV-2-associated. Using the MIRA data, every spike-specific TCR was mapped to the spike region that the TCR reacted to and assigned to either a CD4 or a CD8 class. Log10-transformed breadth and depth values were compared by one-way ANOVA with Sidak's multiple comparisons tests. The immuneACCESS repertoire file appears here via TCRdb, limited to in-frame rearrangements. These files lack a portion of the clones; in checked studies, under half of the deficit traces to unresolved V genes, and the cause of the others is not known. V and J calls and clone size come straight from that table; D and trimming were deduced from the DNA. Within this sample are fewer than 150,000 clones, with roughly 86% of them counted one time only. The ten top clones hold under 6% of the sample.

This receptor was identified in an adult who received the AZD1222 COVID-19 vaccine. The source was peripheral blood, collected 28 days after the second AZD1222 dose. The chain is encoded by TRBV27 joined to TRBJ2-7; a weak D assignment points to TRBD1 (6 bases agree). The CDR3 reads as follows: CASSLGAPLFYEQYF. DNA sequence: TGTGCCAGCAGTTTGGGGGCCCCGCTATTTTACGAGCAGTACTTC.